This T cell receptor (beta chain) originates from a study of graft-versus-host responses after intestinal transplantation. About this clone: As yet, its antigen is unknown.

TCRdb's table, derived via immunoSEQ multiplex PCR, lists solely in-frame clones and lacks some. The sample shows roughly 99,000 clones, around 90% of them seen only once. Germline V CDR1 and CDR2: SGHNT, YYREEE (reference sequence). V was pared by 4 bases and J by 6 bases, with 6 bases of the junction left unmatched. CDR3 length equals 15 residues. This sequence was found in a human donor who was the organ donor for an intestinal transplant. The rearrangement links TRBV5-4 to TRBJ2-3; 12 bases line up with TRBD1. The sample here was unstimulated CD4+ T cells sorted from spleen or lymph node cells, taken before transplant. CDR3 nucleotides: TGTGCCAGCAGCCGGGACAGGGGGCGCGGTGATACGCAGTATTTT. This codes for CASSRDRGRGDTQYF. Full variable domain (remainder filled in from reference TRBV5-4 and TRBJ2-3): ETGVTQSPTHLIKTRGQQVTLRCSSQSGHNTVSWYQQALGQGPQFIFQYYREEENGRGNFPPRFSGLQFPNYSSELNVNALELDDSALYLCASSRDRGRGDTQYFGPGTRLTVL.